The count of the clone carrying this T cell receptor (beta chain) is one. The antigen is not known. This entry is derived from a study of T cell repertoires in cytomegalovirus infection. About the study: Shared public TCR beta signatures pointed to both CMV infection and a matching HLA type.

The CDR3 totals 17 residues. Germline CDR1 is SGHTA and CDR2 is FQGNSA. The ends lost 5 bases at V and 4 bases at J; junction bases unmatched: 11. TCRdb analysed the reads with MiXCR anew, one entry per CDR3 protein. The sample has 570,000 or so distinct CDR3 sequences; about 40% are singletons. This clonotype was sampled from a human donor in good health (CMV status not recorded). Some clones in this sample may be carry-over from other donors' samples. This sample comprised cultured PBMCs, obtained from culture after CMV antigen stimulation. V gene TRBV7-2 combines with J gene TRBJ2-3; 11 bases match TRBD2. The CDR3 sequence is CASSRRGTSGSADTQYF. CDR3 in DNA: TGTGCCAGCAGCAGACGGGGGACTAGCGGTAGCGCAGATACGCAGTATTTT.